This TCR beta chain was documented in a study of cytomegalovirus exposure and HLA in healthy donors. Study-level results: It was found in a later analysis that first-cohort TCR clusters tended to co-occur in the 90 to 150 validation repertoires. Both high specificity and high sensitivity reportedly marked the classifier's diagnosis of cytomegalovirus status. Associated with cytomegalovirus, according to the listing, were 150 to 200 TCR beta chains.

On this clone itself: What it recognizes is unknown.

Separate from the roughly 700-subject first cohort, the 120-subject validation cohort was the one that the donors belonged to. Sequencing used immunoSEQ multiplex PCR; TCRdb keeps in-frame clones, though not all of them. Of about 58,000 clones in the sample, more than 90% are singletons; the top ten hold approximately 1.1%. The sequence derives from a man aged 18 to 35 in good health and CMV-seronegative. Material: PBMCs.

The CDR3: CSVSTASGSWQFF. Here the CDR3 DNA reads TGCAGCGTTAGTACCGCTAGCGGGAGTTGGCAGTTCTTC. The rearrangement links TRBV29-1 to TRBJ2-1; TRBD2 aligns across 10 bases. V shed 5 bases, J shed 12 bases, and the junction held 10 bases outside the gene matches. This CDR3 region has 13 residues. Germline assignment: CDR1 SQVTM and CDR2 ANQGSEA.